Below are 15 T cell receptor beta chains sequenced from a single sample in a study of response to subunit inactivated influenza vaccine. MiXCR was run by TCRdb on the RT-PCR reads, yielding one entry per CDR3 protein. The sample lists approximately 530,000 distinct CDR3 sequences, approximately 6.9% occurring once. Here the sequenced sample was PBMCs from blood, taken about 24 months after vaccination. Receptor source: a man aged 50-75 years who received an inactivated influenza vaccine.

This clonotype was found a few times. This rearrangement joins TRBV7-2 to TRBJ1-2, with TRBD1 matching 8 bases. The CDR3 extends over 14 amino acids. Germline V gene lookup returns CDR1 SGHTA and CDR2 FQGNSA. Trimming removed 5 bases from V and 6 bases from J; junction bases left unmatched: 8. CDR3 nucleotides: TGTGCCAGCAGCACAGACAGGGGTTTAAATGGCTACACCTTC. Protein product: CASSTDRGLNGYTF.

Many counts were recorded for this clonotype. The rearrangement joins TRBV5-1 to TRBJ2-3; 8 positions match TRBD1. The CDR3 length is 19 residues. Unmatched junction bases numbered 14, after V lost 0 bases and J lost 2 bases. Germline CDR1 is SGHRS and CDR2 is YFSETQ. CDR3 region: CASSLAGTGLSLLTDTQYF. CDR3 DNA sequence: TGCGCCAGCAGCTTGGCCGGGACAGGCCTTTCCCTCCTCACAGATACGCAGTATTTT.

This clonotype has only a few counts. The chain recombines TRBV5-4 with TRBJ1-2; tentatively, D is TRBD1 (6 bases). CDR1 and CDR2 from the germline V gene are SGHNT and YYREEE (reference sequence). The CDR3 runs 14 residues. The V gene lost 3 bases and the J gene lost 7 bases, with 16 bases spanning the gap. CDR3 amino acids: CASSSWTDVGGYTF. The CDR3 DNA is TGTGCCAGCAGCTCGTGGACAGACGTGGGTGGCTACACCTTC.

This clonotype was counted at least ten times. For the CDR3, the DNA is TGTGCCACAGGCGGGCCACAATCGAACACCGGGGAGCTGTTTTTT. Its protein product is CATGGPQSNTGELFF. V gene TRBV28 combines with J gene TRBJ2-2, with D possibly being TRBD2 (5 bases). Trimming shortened V by 10 bases and J by 0 bases, and 15 bases separated the two germline ends. The CDR3 runs 15 residues. Germline CDR1 and CDR2: MDHEN and SYDVKM.

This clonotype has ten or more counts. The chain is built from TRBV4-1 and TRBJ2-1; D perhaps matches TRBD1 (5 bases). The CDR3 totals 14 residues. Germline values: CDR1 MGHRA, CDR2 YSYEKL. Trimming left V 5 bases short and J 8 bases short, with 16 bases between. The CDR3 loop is CASSAPWGPDEQFF. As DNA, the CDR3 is TGCGCCAGCAGCGCGCCGTGGGGCCCGGATGAGCAGTTCTTC.

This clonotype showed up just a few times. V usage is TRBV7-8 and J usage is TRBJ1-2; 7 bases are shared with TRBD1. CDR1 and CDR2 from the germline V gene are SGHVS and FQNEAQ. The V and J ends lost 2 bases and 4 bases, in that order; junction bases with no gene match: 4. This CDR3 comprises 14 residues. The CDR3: CASSLMGQSYGYTF. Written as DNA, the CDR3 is TGTGCCAGCAGCTTAATGGGACAGAGCTATGGCTACACCTTC.

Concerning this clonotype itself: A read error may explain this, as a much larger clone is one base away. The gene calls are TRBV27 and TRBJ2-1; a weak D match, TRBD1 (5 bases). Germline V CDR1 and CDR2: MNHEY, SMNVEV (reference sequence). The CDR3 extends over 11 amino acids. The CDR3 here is CAGSKRTEQFF. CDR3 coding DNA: TGTGCCGGCAGCAAAAGGACAGAGCAGTTCTTC.

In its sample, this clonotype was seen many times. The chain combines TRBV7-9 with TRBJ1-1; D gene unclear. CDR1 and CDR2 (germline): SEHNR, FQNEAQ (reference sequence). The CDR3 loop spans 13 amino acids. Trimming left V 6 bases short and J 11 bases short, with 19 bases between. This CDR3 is CASRNVRAPGAFF. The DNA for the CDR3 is TGTGCCAGCAGAAACGTCCGGGCCCCTGGCGCTTTCTTT.

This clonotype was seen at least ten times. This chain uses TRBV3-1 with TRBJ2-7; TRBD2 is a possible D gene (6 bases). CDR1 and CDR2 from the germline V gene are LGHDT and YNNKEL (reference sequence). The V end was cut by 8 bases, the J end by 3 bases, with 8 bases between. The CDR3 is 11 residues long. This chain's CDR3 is CASASDYEQYF. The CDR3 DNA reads TGTGCCAGCGCTAGCGACTACGAGCAGTACTTC.

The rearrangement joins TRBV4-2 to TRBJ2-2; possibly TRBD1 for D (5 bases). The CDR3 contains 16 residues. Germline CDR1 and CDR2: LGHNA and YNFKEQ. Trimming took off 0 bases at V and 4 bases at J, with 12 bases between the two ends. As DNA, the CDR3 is TGTGCCAGCAGCCAAGATAGGGGTAGAGGCACCGGGGAGCTGTTTTTT. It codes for CASSQDRGRGTGELFF.

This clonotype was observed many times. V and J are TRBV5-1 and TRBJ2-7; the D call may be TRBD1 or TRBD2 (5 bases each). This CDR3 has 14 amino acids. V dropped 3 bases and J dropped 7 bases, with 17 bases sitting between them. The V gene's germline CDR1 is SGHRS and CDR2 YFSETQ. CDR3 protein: CASSSGTDVGEQYF. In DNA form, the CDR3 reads TGCGCCAGCAGCTCCGGGACGGACGTGGGGGAGCAGTACTTC.

CDR3 sequence (DNA): TGCAGTGCAAACAATCTAGCGGGAGGTGTGGAGACCCAGTACTTC. This codes for CSANNLAGGVETQYF. The gene calls are TRBV20-1 and TRBJ2-5; TRBD2 aligns across 11 bases. The V gene's germline CDR1 is DFQATT and CDR2 SNEGSKA (reference sequence). V shed 6 bases, J shed 5 bases, and the junction held 11 bases outside the gene matches. The CDR3 is made up of 15 amino acids.

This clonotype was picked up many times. CDR3 amino acids: CATSGPPGHTEAFF. The CDR3 DNA sequence: TGTGCCACCAGTGGACCTCCGGGACACACTGAAGCTTTCTTT. This chain uses TRBV24-1 with TRBJ1-1; the D gene is possibly TRBD1 (5 bases). V gave up 5 bases and J gave up 3 bases, with 12 bases separating them. The CDR3 consists of 14 residues. From germline, CDR1 is KGHDR and CDR2 SFDVKD.

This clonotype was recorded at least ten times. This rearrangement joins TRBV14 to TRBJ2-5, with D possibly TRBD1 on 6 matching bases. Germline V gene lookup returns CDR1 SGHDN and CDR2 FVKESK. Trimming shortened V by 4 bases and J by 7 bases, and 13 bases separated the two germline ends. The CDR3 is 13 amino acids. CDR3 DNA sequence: TGTGCCAGCAGCCCCGGACAGCCCCCGACCCAGTACTTC. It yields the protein CASSPGQPPTQYF.

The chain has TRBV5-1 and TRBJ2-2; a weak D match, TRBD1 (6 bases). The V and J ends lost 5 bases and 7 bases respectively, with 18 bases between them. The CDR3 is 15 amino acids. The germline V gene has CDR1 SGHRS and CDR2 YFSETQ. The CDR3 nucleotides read TGCGCCAGCAGATACCAAACAGGGCCCGGCGGGGAGCTGTTTTTT. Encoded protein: CASRYQTGPGGELFF.